Below, 5 T cell receptor beta chains from the same sample are listed, as sequenced in a study of T-cell reconstitution after alpha-beta-depleted transplantation in children. Unique molecular identifiers were incorporated when the TCRbeta library was constructed. TCRdb analysed the PCR reads with MiXCR anew, one entry per CDR3 protein. This sample has 500,000 or so distinct CDR3 sequences, with approximately 10% found just once. Specimen: PBMCs, mostly from graft donor cells, collected 180 days after TCRalphabeta/CD19-depleted stem cell transplant. These receptor sequences come from a female patient between 2 and 15 years old who had a stem cell transplant for aplastic anemia, so the T cells may come from the graft donor.

This clonotype was counted ten times or more. The chain is built from TRBV20-1 and TRBJ2-3, with D perhaps TRBD1 or TRBD2 (5 bases each). V was trimmed by 7 bases and J by 6 bases, leaving 20 bases between them. Per germline, CDR1 DFQATT and CDR2 SNEGSKA (reference sequence). This CDR3 region has 14 residues. CDR3 bases: TGCAGTGTGAGACGGGGACCCGGAAGGGATACGCAGTATTTT. Protein product: CSVRRGPGRDTQYF.

In nucleotides, the CDR3 is TGCAGCGTTGAGGGACAGGTTTGGGGCACAGATACGCAGTATTTT. Translation gives CSVEGQVWGTDTQYF. The rearrangement links TRBV29-1 to TRBJ2-3; 8 bases align to TRBD1. Germline CDR1 reads SQVTM; CDR2 reads ANQGSEA. V lost 3 bases to trimming and J lost 1 base; unmatched junction nucleotides: 6. CDR3 size: 15 residues.

This clonotype occurred a few times. CDR3 loop: CASSLGGGDEQYV. The CDR3 nucleotides read TGTGCCAGCAGCTTAGGCGGGGGGGACGAGCAGTACGTC. The genes are TRBV13 and TRBJ2-7; 8 nucleotides align to TRBD2. The CDR3 runs to 13 residues. J gave up 5 bases and V 0 bases, and 0 bases lay outside the gene matches. The germline V gene has CDR1 PRHDT and CDR2 FYEKMQ (reference sequence).

This clonotype has only a few counts. The chain has TRBV5-6 and TRBJ2-2; D ambiguous. The length of the CDR3 is 16 residues. CDR1 and CDR2 (germline): SGHDT, YYEEEE. V was trimmed by 4 bases and J by 6 bases, leaving 19 bases between them. This CDR3 is CASSNPNGYQSGELFF. The CDR3 DNA sequence: TGTGCCAGCAGCAACCCAAACGGGTACCAATCCGGGGAGCTGTTTTTT.

This clonotype was seen a handful of times. The genes are TRBV27 and TRBJ2-7; 12 nucleotides match TRBD2. Germline CDR1 MNHEY, CDR2 SMNVEV (reference sequence). V lost 5 bases, J lost 2 bases, and 4 bases stayed unmatched. The CDR3 is 15 residues long. This CDR3 reads CASSPSSGRAYEQYF. The CDR3 DNA follows: TGTGCCAGCAGTCCCTCTAGCGGGAGGGCCTACGAGCAGTACTTC.